The sequence of this T cell receptor (beta chain) was determined in a study of CD8+CD57+ T cells in acquired aplastic anemia. The study, taken as a whole, reports: Levels of CD8+ Simpson's diversity were not significantly distinct in patients versus controls. Patients and controls had in common 25 to 30 CD8+ CDR3 sequences.

The CDR3 has 18 amino acids. The V end lost 0 bases, the J end lost 0 bases, and 18 bases lay between the germline ends. Germline V gene lookup returns CDR1 SGHRS and CDR2 YFSETQ. Researchers used genomic DNA as the template to profile TCR beta VDJ and CDR3. TCRdb recomputed calls from the reads with MiXCR, one row per CDR3 protein. The sample lists around 190,000 distinct CDR3 sequences, about 53% seen once, with 16% in the top ten. In this sample, this clonotype turned up many times. Its antigen is still unknown. This TCR derives from a human donor in good health, serving as a control. Sequenced input: sorted CD4+, CD8+, or CD8+CD57+ T cells (not recorded which) from PBMCs. The chain combines TRBV5-1 with TRBJ1-1; maybe TRBD1 (5 bases). In nucleotides, the CDR3 is TGCGCCAGCAGCTTGGCCGGAGGGGCGGAGGGATTGAACACTGAAGCTTTCTTT. Translating gives CASSLAGGAEGLNTEAFF.